This T cell receptor (beta chain) was sequenced in a study of patients and donors after allogeneic stem cell transplantation. TCRdb called the RT-PCR reads again in MiXCR, with one record for every CDR3 protein. Of 17,000 or so distinct CDR3 sequences in the sample, under 30% were seen once. This clonotype has at least ten counts. V shed 6 bases and J shed 3 bases, with 14 bases lying between them. The CDR3 has 14 residues. The TCR sequence derives from a human donor who was either an allogeneic HSCT recipient or a stem cell or donor lymphocyte infusion donor (not recorded which). It is not recorded whose cells these are; they may come from a transplant donor. The chain links TRBV12-3 or TRBV12-4 to TRBJ1-2; D ambiguous. Sequencing was done on a sample of blood, either unsorted or a sorted T cell fraction (not recorded which). The CDR3 loop is CASSSLLRHYGYTF. In nucleotides, the CDR3 is TGTGCCAGCAGCAGTCTACTGCGGCACTATGGCTACACCTTC.